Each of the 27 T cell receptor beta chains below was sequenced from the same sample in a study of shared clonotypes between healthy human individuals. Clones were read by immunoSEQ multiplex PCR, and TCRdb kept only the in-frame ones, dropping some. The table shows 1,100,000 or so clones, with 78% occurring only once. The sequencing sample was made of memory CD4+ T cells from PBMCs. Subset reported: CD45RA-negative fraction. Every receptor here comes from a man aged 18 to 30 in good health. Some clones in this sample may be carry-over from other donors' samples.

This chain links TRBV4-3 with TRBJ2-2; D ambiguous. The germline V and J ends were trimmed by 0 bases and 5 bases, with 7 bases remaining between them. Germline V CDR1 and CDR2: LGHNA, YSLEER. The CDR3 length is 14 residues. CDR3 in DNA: TGCGCCAGCAGCCAAGATCCGAGGACCGGGGAGCTGTTTTTT. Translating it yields CASSQDPRTGELFF.

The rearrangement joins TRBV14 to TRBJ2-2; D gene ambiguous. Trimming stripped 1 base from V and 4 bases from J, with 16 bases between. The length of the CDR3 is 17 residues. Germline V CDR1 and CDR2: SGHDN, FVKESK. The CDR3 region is CASSQVPSTTVTGELFF. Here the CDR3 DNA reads TGTGCCAGCAGCCAAGTCCCCAGTACAACGGTCACCGGGGAGCTGTTTTTT.

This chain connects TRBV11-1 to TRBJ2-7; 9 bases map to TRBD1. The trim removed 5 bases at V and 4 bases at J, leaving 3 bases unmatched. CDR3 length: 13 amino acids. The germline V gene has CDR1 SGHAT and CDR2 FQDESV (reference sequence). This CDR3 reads CASSRDRDYEQYF. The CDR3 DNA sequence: TGTGCCAGCAGCCGGGACAGGGATTACGAGCAGTACTTC.

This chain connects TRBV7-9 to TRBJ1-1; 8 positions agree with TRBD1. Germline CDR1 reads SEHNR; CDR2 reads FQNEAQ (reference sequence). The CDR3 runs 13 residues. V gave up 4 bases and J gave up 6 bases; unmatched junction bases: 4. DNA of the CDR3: TGTGCCAGCAGCTCCCTGGACAGGGCTGAAGCTTTCTTT. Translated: CASSSLDRAEAFF.

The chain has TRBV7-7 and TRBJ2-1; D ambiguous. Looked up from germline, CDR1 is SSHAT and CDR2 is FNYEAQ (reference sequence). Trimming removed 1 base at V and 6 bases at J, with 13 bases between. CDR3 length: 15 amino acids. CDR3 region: CASSLGPTSPNEQFF. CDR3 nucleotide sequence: TGTGCCAGCAGCTTAGGTCCCACCAGTCCCAATGAGCAGTTCTTC.

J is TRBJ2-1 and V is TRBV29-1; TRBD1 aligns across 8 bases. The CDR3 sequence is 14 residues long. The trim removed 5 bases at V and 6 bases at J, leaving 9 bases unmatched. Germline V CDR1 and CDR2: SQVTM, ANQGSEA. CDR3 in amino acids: CSVMSGGRSNEQFF. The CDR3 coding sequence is TGCAGCGTTATGTCAGGGGGCCGTTCCAATGAGCAGTTCTTC.

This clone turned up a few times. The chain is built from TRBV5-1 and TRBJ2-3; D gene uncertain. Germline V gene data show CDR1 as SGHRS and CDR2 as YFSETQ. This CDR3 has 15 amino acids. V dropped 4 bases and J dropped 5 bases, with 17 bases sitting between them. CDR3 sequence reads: CASSMNRAKVDTQYF. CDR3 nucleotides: TGCGCCAGCAGCATGAACCGGGCGAAGGTAGATACGCAGTATTTT.

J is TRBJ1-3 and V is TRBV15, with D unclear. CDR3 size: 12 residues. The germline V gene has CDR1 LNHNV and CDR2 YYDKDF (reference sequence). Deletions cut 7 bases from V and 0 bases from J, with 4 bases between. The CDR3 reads CATTASGNTIYF. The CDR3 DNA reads TGTGCCACCACCGCCTCTGGAAACACCATATATTTT.

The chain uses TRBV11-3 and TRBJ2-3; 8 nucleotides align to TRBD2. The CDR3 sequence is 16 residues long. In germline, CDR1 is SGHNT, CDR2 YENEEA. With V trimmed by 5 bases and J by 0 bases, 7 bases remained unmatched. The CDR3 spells CASSLGLADSTDTQYF. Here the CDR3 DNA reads TGTGCCAGCAGCCTAGGACTAGCAGATAGCACAGATACGCAGTATTTT.

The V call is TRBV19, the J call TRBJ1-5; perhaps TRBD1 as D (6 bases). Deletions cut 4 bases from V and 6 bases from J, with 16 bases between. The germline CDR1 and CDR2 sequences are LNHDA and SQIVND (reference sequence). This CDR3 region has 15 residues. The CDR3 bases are TGTGCCAGTAGTAAGGGACAAGTCAGCGGTCAGCCCCAGCATTTT. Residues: CASSKGQVSGQPQHF.

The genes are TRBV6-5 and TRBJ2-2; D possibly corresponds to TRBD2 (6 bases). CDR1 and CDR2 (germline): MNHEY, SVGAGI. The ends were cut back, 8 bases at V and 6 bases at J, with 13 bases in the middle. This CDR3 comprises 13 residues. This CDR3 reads CASSTAGPGELFF. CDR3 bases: TGTGCCAGCTCAACCGCGGGGCCCGGGGAGCTGTTTTTT.

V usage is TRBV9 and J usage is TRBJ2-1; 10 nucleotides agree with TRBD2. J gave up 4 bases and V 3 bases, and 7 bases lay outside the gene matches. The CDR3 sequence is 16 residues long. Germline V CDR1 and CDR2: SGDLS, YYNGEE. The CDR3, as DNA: TGTGCCAGCAGCGGCACACAGCGGGGGGGATACAATGAGCAGTTCTTC. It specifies CASSGTQRGGYNEQFF.

CDR3 coding DNA: TGTGCCAGCAGTTTAAGTAGGGGCGATGAGCAGTTCTTC. Protein: CASSLSRGDEQFF. The chain has TRBV11-2 and TRBJ2-1; a weak D match, TRBD1 (5 bases). This CDR3 comprises 13 residues. Trimming cost V 6 bases and J 8 bases, with 14 bases left between them. CDR1 and CDR2 (germline): SGHAT, FQNNGV.

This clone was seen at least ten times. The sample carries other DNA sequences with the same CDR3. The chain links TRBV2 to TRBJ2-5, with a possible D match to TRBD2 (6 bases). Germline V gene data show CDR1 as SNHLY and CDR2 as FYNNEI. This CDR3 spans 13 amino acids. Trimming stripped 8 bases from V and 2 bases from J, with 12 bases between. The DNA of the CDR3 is TGTGCCAGCGGCGGTAGCGGTCAAGAGACCCAGTACTTC. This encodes CASGGSGQETQYF.

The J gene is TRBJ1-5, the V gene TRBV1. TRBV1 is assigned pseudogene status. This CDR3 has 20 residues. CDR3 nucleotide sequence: TGCACCAGCAGCCAACCGCGTCCAAGACACAAAGGGGGGGACAATCAGCCCCAGCATTTT. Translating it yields CTSSQPRPRHKGGDNQPQHF.

The CDR3 DNA sequence: TGTGCCAGCAGTCCCCGTGGGGCCACCTCCTACGAGCAGTACTTC. This codes for CASSPRGATSYEQYF. The rearrangement links TRBV6-5 to TRBJ2-7, with a possible D match to TRBD1 (5 bases). This CDR3 is 15 amino acids long. V lost 5 bases to trimming and J lost 0 bases, with 14 bases between them. Germline CDR1 and CDR2: MNHEY and SVGAGI.

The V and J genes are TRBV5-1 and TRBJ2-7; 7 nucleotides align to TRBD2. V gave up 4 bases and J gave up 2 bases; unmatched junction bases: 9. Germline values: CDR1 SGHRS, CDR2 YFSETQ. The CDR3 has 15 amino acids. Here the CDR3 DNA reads TGCGCCAGCAGCCCCGGGGCGGGGGAGACCTACGAGCAGTACTTC. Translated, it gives CASSPGAGETYEQYF.

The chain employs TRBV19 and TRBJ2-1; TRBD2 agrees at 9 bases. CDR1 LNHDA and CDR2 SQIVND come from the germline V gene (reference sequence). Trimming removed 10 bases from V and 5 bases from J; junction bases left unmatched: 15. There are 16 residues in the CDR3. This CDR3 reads CAKLNISGGTHNEQFF. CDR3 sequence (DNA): TGTGCCAAACTGAATATTAGCGGGGGAACCCACAATGAGCAGTTCTTC.

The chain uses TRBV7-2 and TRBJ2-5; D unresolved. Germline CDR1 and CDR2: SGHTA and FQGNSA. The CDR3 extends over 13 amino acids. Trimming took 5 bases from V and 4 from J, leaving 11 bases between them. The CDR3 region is CASSTLTPETQYF. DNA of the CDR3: TGTGCCAGCAGCACTCTTACCCCAGAGACCCAGTACTTC.

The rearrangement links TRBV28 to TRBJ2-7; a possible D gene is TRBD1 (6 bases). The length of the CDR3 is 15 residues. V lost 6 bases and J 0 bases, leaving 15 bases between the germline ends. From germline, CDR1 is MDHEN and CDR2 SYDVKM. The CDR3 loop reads CASREQGSGSYEQYF. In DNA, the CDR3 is TGTGCCAGCAGAGAACAGGGATCTGGCTCCTACGAGCAGTACTTC.

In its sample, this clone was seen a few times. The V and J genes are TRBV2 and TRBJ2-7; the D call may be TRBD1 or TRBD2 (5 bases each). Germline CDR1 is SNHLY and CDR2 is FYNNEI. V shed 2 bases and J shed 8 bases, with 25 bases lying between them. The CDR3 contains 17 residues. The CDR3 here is CASSERGPSSPSEQQYF. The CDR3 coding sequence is TGTGCCAGCAGTGAACGGGGACCCTCATCGCCGTCGGAGCAGCAGTACTTC.

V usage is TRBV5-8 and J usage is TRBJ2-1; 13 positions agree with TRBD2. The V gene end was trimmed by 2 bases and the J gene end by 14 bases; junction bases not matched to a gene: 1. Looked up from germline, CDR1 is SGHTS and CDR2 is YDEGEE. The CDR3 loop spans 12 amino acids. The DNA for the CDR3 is TGTGCCAGCAGCTTAACTAGCGGGAGGGAGTTCTTC. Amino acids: CASSLTSGREFF.

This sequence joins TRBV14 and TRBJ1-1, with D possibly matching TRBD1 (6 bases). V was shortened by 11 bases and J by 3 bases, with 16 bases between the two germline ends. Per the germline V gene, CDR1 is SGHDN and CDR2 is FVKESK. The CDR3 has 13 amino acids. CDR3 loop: CASRGQGYTEAFF. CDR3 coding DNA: TGTGCCTCCAGGGGCCAGGGCTACACTGAAGCTTTCTTT. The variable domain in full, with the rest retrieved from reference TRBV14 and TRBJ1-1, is EAGVTQFPSHSVIEKGQTVTLRCDPISGHDNLYWYRRVMGKEIKFLLHFVKESKQDESGMPNNRFLAERTGGTYSTLKVQPAELEDSGVYFCASRGQGYTEAFFGQGTRLTVV.

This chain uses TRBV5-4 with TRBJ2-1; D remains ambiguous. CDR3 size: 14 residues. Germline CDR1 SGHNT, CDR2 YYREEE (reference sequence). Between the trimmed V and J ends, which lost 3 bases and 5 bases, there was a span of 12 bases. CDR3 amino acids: CASSSSAYDNEQFF. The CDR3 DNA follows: TGTGCCAGCAGCTCCTCGGCTTACGACAATGAGCAGTTCTTC.

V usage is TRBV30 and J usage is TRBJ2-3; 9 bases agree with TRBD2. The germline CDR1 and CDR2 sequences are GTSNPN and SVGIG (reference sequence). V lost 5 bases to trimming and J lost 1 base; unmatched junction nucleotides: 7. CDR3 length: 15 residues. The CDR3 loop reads CAWARLAARTDTQYF. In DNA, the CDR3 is TGTGCCTGGGCCCGACTAGCGGCCCGCACAGATACGCAGTATTTT.

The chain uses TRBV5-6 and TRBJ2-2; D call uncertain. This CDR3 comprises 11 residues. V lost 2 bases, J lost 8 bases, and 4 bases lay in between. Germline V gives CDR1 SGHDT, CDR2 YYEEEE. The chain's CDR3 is CASSFEGELFF. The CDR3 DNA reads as TGTGCCAGCAGCTTCGAAGGGGAGCTGTTTTTT.

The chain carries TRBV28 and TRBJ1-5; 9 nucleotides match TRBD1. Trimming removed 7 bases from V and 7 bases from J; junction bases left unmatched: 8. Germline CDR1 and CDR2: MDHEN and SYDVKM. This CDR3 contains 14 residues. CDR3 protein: CASTGQGSWQPQHF. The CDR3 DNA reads TGTGCCAGCACCGGACAGGGGAGTTGGCAGCCCCAGCATTTT. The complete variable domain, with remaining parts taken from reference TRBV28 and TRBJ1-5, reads DVKVTQSSRYLVKRTGEKVFLECVQDMDHENMFWYRQDPGLGLRLIYFSYDVKMKEKGDIPEGYSVSREKKERFSLILESASTNQTSMYLCASTGQGSWQPQHFGDGTRLSIL.